This TCR beta chain was sequenced during a study of cytomegalovirus exposure and HLA in healthy donors. Broader study findings: The later analysis indicated that the majority of CMV-associated TCR beta chains appeared HLA-restricted. In a later analysis, HLA-associated beta chains showed higher expansion and lower generation probabilities than comparable chains. About 90% or about 30% of the time was how often most TCR beta V segments were productive, according to an earlier analysis. Later analysis identified 16,951 TCR beta sequences associated with HLA alleles, using a false discovery rate threshold of 0.05.

Use of 60 Vbeta and 13 Jbeta primers characterized the PCR. Profiling relied on immunoSEQ multiplex PCR, and the TCRdb table lists in-frame clones only, not all of them. The sample includes over 110,000 clones, more than 75% seen only once; the top ten take roughly 2.9%. CDR1 and CDR2 from the germline V gene are SEHNR and FQNEAQ (reference sequence). V trimming: 5 bases; J trimming: 8 bases; junction bases outside the gene matches: 6. This CDR3 is built from 14 residues. About this clone: The antigen is undetermined.

The rearrangement links TRBV7-9 to TRBJ1-2; the match to TRBD1 covers 12 bases. The TCR sequence derives from a female donor in good health and CMV-seronegative. Input material: PBMCs. Written as DNA, the CDR3 is TGTGCCAGCAGCGCGGGACAGGGGGCTGGAGGCTACACCTTC. Amino acid sequence: CASSAGQGAGGYTF. The full variable domain, rest sourced from reference TRBV7-9 and TRBJ1-2, is DTGVSQNPRHKITKRGQNVTFRCDPISEHNRLYWYRQTLGQGPEFLTYFQNEAQLEKSRLLSDRFSAERPKGSFSTLEIQRTEQGDSAMYLCASSAGQGAGGYTFGSGTRLTVV.